This is a list of T cell receptor beta chains from one sample in a study of technical replicates of blood from a handful of donors. Clones were read by immunoSEQ multiplex PCR, and TCRdb kept only the in-frame ones, dropping some. Among some 82,000 clones listed, approximately 97% were seen once. Sequencing used T cells isolated from PBMCs. Receptors were obtained from a human donor in good health. The conserved cysteine and the conserved F or W are not part of the CDR3 here.

J | V | CDR3
TRBJ1-5 | TRBV19 | ASSFGGYRSNQPQH
TRBJ2-7 | TRBV5-5 | ASSLVSGGYEQY
TRBJ2-7 | TRBV5-1 | ASSWFGWGQTYEQY
TRBJ2-5 | TRBV9 | ASSGGQRHETQY
TRBJ2-3 | TRBV6-5 | ASSSNRGIGTDTQY
TRBJ2-7 | TRBV28 | ASSLQGSSYEQY
TRBJ2-1 | TRBV7-9 | ASSLSSGVAFSYNEQF
TRBJ1-2 | TRBV19 | ASSIDYRGGYGYT
TRBJ2-2 | TRBV29-1 | SVDTGVAGELF
TRBJ2-5 | TRBV7-3 | ASSLSSGGETQY
TRBJ1-3 | TRBV10-3 | AISGGSTAGNTIY
TRBJ2-7 | TRBV19 | ASSIVTSGTYEQY
TRBJ2-5 | TRBV5-4 | ASSLASAGETQY
TRBJ2-7 | TRBV6-5 | ASSYSMGPQVYEQY
TRBJ1-3 | TRBV9 | ASGTPGYSGNTIY
TRBJ2-7 | TRBV18 | ASSGGKSAHEQY
TRBJ1-4 | TRBV27 | ASSSGGKLF
TRBJ2-2 | TRBV7-8 | ASSPRSASIGELF
TRBJ1-2 | TRBV15 | ATSRLGGGLYGYT
TRBJ1-1 | TRBV5-8 | ASGSGQYAVSEAF
TRBJ1-2 | TRBV30 | AWSGKTADYGYT
TRBJ2-5 | TRBV6-1 | ASSVRYLAGGDQETQY
TRBJ2-7 | TRBV18 | ASSPGTGGHGVYEQY